This T cell receptor (beta chain) was retrieved from a study of blood T cell repertoires in COVID-19. Study in general: The cDNA or gDNA used as material had been derived from T cells, B-cell-depleted T cells, or PBMCs.

Between the trimmed V and J ends, which lost 4 bases and 2 bases, there was a span of 8 bases. This CDR3 is built from 13 residues. The table came from immunoSEQ multiplex PCR; TCRdb's copy has only in-frame clones and leaves some out. Counted here are 350,000 or so clones, about 92% occurring once; the ten biggest clones make up over 3.5%. The sequenced sample consisted of peripheral blood. This chain links TRBV12-3 or TRBV12-4 with TRBJ1-1; no clear D. This TCR was sampled from an older woman with COVID-19, enrolled during active disease. For the CDR3, the DNA is TGTGCCAGCAGTTCCGGACTTAACACTGAAGCTTTCTTT. Its protein product is CASSSGLNTEAFF.